The clone carrying this T cell receptor beta chain occurred many times. The antigen is unknown. This CDR3 has 19 residues. CDR1 and CDR2 from the germline V gene are LNHNV and YYDKDF (reference sequence). With V trimmed by 0 bases and J by 6 bases, 12 bases remained unmatched. This specimen comes from a study of T cells in Graves' hyperthyroidism and ophthalmopathy. Broader study findings: Classification by a 13 V-J model distinguished ophthalmopathy from stable hyperthyroidism.

The source material, RNA transcripts, was used to amplify TCR beta CDR3 regions. HTBI primers were used for first-round RT-PCR of the TCR CDR3. From the multiplex PCR reads, TCRdb called clonotypes with MiXCR, one entry per CDR3 protein. The table has some 600,000 distinct CDR3 sequences, around 14% seen once. Exclusion criteria comprised uncontrolled infection, other autoimmune disease, pregnancy or lactation. Predating any ophthalmopathy symptoms, the blood sample was taken at first hyperthyroidism diagnosis. The sequence was obtained from a woman in her 30s with Graves' hyperthyroidism that later progressed to Graves' ophthalmopathy. This chain connects TRBV15 to TRBJ2-7, with 15 bases matching TRBD2. The specimen was blood. CDR3 residues: CATSRELGLAGGPGREQYF. For the CDR3, the DNA is TGTGCCACCAGCAGAGAGCTAGGACTAGCGGGAGGGCCTGGGCGCGAGCAGTACTTC.